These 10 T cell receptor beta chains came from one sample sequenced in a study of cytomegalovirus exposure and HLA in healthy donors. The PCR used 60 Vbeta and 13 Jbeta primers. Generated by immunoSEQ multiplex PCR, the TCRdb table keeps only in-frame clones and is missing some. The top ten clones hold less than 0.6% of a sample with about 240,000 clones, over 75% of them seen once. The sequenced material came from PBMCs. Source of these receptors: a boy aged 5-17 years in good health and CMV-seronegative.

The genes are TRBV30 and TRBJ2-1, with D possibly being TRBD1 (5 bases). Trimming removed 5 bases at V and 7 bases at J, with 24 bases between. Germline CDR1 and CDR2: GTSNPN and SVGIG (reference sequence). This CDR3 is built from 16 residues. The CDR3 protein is CAWERKWGLGRNEQFF. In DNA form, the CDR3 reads TGTGCCTGGGAGAGAAAATGGGGCCTAGGTCGGAATGAGCAGTTCTTC.

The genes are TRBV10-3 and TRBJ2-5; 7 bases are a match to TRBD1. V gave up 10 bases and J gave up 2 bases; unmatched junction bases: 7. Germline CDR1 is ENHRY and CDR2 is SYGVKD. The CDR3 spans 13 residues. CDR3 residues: CATGPGQQETQYF. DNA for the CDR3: TGTGCCACAGGCCCGGGACAGCAAGAGACCCAGTACTTC.

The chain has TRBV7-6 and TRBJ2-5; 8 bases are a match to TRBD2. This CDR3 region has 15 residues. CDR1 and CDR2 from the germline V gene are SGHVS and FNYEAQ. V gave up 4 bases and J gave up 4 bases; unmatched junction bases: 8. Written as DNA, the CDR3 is TGTGCCAGCAGCTCACCTAGCGGGTGGGGAGAGACCCAGTACTTC. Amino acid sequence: CASSSPSGWGETQYF.

Written as DNA, the CDR3 is TGTGCCAGCTCACCTCAGACAGGGGTCTACGAGCAGTACTTC. This gives the protein CASSPQTGVYEQYF. This sequence joins TRBV18 and TRBJ2-7, with 8 bases identical to TRBD1. Per germline, CDR1 KGHSH and CDR2 LQKENI. This CDR3 has 14 residues. V lost 3 bases, J lost 3 bases, and 4 bases stayed unmatched. The whole variable domain, filled in from reference TRBV18 and TRBJ2-7, reads NAGVMQNPRHLVRRRGQEARLRCSPMKGHSHVYWYRQLPEEGLKFMVYLQKENIIDESGMPKERFSAEFPKEGPSILRIQQVVRGDSAAYFCASSPQTGVYEQYFGPGTRLTVT.

The DNA for the CDR3 is TGTGCCAGCAGCCTTTCGACAGGGAGGGAGCAGTACTTC. This translates into CASSLSTGREQYF. The V call is TRBV9, the J call TRBJ2-7; D may be TRBD1 (7 bases). With 4 bases removed from V and 7 bases from J, the gap between germline ends came to 15 bases. CDR3 length equals 13 residues. Germline loops: CDR1 SGDLS, CDR2 YYNGEE.

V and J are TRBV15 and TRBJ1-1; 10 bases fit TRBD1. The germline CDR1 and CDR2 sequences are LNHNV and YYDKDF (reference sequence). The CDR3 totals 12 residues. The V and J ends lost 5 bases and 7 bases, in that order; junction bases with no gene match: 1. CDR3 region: CATSRTGGEAFF. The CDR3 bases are TGTGCCACCAGCCGGACAGGGGGTGAAGCTTTCTTT.

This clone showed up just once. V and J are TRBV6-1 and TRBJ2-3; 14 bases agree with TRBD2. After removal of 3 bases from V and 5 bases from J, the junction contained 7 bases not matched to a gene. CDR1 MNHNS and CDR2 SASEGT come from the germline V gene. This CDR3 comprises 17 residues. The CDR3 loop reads CASSEGLAGVVVDTQYF. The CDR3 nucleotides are TGTGCCAGCAGTGAGGGACTAGCGGGAGTAGTGGTAGATACGCAGTATTTT.

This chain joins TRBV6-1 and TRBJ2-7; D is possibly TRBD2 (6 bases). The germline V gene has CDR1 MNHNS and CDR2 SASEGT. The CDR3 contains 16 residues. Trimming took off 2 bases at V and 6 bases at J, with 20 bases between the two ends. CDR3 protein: CASSEYLPTWRGEQYF. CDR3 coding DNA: TGTGCCAGCAGTGAATATCTGCCAACCTGGCGGGGCGAGCAGTACTTC.

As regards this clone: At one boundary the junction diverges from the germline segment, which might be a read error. The CDR3 reads CSSSQLGTGLNTEAFF. DNA of the CDR3: TGTTCCAGCAGCCAATTAGGGACAGGGCTGAACACTGAAGCTTTCTTT. This chain links TRBV7-9 with TRBJ1-1; TRBD1 matches at 9 bases. Germline CDR1 and CDR2: SEHNR and FQNEAQ (reference sequence). The CDR3 has 16 residues.

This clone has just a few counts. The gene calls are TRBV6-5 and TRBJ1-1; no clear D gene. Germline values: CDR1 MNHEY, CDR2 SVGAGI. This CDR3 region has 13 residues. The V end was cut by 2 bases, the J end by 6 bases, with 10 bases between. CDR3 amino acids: CASSYLTVSEAFF. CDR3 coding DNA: TGTGCCAGCAGTTACCTTACAGTCTCTGAAGCTTTCTTT.